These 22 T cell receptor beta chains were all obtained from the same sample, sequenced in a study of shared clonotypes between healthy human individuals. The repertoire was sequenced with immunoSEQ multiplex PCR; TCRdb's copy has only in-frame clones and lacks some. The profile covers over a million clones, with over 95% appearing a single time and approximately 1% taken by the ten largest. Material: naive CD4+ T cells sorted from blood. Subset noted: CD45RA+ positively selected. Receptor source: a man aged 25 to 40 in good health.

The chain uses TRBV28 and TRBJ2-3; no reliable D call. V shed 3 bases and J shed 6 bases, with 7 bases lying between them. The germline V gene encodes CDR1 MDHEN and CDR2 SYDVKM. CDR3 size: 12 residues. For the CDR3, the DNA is TGTGCCAGCAGTTTGCGCGAGGATACGCAGTATTTT. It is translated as CASSLREDTQYF.

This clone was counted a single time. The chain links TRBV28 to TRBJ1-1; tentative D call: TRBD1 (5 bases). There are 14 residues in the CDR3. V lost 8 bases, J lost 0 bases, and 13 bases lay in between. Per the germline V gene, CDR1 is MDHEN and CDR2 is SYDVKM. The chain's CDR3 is CASLGRIMNTEAFF. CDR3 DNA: TGTGCCAGCCTGGGGCGAATCATGAACACTGAAGCTTTCTTT.

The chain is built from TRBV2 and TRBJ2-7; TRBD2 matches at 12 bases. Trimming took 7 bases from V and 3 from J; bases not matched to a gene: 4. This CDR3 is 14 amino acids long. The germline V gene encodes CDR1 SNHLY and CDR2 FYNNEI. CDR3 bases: TGTGCCAGCATGATGACTAGCGGGAGCTACGAGCAGTACTTC. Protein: CASMMTSGSYEQYF.

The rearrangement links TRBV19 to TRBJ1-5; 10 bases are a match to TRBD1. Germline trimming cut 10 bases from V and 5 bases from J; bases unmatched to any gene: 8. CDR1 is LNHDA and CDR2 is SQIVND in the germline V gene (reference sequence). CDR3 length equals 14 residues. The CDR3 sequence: CATEGQGPYQPQHF. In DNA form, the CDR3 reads TGTGCCACAGAGGGACAGGGGCCGTATCAGCCCCAGCATTTT.

This CDR3 reads CASRRPGGGNYEQYF. The CDR3 coding sequence is TGTGCCAGCAGACGACCGGGAGGAGGGAACTACGAGCAGTACTTC. This chain connects TRBV11-2 to TRBJ2-7; 7 bases line up with TRBD2. This CDR3 is 15 amino acids long. Germline assignment: CDR1 SGHAT and CDR2 FQNNGV. Germline trimming cut 6 bases from V and 3 bases from J; bases unmatched to any gene: 11.

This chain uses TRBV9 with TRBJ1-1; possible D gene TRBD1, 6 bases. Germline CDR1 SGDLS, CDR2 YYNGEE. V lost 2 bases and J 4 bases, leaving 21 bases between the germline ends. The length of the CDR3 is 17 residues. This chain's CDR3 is CASSVGSGVTGTTEAFF. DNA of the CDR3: TGTGCCAGCAGCGTTGGCTCAGGGGTTACAGGGACCACTGAAGCTTTCTTT.

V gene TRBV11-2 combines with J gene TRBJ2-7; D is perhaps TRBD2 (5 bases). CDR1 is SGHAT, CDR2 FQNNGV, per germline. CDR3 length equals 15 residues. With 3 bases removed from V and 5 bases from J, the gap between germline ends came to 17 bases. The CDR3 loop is CASSFRTSPSNEQYF. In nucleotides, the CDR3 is TGTGCCAGCAGCTTCCGGACTTCCCCGAGTAACGAGCAGTACTTC.

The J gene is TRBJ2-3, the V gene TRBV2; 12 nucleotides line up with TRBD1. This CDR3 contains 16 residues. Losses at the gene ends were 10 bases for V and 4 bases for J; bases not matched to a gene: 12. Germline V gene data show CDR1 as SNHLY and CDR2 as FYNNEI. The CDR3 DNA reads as TGTGCCAACCAACGGGACAGGGGGCTTGGCGCAGATACGCAGTATTTT. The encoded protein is CANQRDRGLGADTQYF.

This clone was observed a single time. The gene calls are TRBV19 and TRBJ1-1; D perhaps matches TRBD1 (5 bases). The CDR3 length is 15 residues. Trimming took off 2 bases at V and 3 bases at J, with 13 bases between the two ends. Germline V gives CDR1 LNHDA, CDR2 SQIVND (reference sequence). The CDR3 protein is CASSISGGVDTEAFF. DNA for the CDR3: TGTGCCAGTAGTATATCTGGAGGGGTCGACACTGAAGCTTTCTTT. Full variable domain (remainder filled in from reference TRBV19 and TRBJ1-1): DGGITQSPKYLFRKEGQNVTLSCEQNLNHDAMYWYRQDPGQGLRLIYYSQIVNDFQKGDIAEGYSVSREKKESFPLTVTSAQKNPTAFYLCASSISGGVDTEAFFGQGTRLTVV.

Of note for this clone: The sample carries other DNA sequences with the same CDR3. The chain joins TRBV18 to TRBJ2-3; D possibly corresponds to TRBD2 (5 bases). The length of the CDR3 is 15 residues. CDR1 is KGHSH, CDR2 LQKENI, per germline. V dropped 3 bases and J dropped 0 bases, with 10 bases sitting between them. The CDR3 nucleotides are TGTGCCAGCTCACCGCGCTCGGGGAGCACAGATACGCAGTATTTT. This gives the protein CASSPRSGSTDTQYF.

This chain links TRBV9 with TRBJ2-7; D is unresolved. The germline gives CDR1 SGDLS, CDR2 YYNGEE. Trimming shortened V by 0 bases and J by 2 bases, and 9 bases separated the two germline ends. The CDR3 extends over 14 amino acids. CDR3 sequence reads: CASSVGVKAYEQYF. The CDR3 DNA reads TGTGCCAGCAGCGTAGGAGTCAAAGCCTACGAGCAGTACTTC.

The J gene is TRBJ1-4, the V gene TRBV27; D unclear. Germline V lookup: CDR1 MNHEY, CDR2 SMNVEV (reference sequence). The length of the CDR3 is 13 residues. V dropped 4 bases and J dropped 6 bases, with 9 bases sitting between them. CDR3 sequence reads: CASSSKLDEKLFF. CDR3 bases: TGTGCCAGCAGTTCCAAATTAGATGAAAAACTGTTTTTT.

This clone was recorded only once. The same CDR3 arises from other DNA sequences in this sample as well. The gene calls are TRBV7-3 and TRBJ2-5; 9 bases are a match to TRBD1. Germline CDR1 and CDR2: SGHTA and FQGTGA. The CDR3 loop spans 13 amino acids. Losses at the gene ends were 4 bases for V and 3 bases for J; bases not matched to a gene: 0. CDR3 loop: CASSWDREETQYF. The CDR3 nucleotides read TGTGCCAGCAGCTGGGACAGGGAAGAGACCCAGTACTTC.

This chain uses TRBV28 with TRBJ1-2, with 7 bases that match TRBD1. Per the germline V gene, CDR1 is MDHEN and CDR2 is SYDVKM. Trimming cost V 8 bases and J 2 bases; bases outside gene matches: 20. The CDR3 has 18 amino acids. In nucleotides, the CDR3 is TGTGCCAGCGGAAACCAAACCCCGACAGGGAACACAAACTATGGCTACACCTTC. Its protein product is CASGNQTPTGNTNYGYTF.

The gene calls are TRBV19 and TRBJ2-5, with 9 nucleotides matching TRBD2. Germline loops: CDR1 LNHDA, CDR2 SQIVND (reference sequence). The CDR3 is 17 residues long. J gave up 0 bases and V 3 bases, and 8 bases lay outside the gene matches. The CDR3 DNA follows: TGTGCCAGTAGTATTGCCTCGAGCGGGGGGTACCAAGAGACCCAGTACTTC. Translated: CASSIASSGGYQETQYF.

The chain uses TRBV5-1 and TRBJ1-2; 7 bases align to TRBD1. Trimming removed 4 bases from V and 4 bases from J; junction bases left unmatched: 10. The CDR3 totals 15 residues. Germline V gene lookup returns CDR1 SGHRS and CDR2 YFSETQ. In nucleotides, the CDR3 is TGCGCCAGCAGCCTGGGGGACAGAGGGCCCTATGGCTACACCTTC. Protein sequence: CASSLGDRGPYGYTF.

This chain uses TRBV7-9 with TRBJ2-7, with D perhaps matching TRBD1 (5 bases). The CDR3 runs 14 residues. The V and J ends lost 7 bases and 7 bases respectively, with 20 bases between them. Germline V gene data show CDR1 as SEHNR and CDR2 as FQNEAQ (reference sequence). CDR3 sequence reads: CASTLGAYPTEQYF. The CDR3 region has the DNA TGTGCCAGCACCCTTGGGGCCTACCCTACGGAGCAGTACTTC.

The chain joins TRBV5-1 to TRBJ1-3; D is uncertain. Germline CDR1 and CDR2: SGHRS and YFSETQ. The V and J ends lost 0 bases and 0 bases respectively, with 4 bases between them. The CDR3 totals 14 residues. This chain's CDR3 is CASSLAISGNTIYF. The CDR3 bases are TGCGCCAGCAGCTTGGCCATCTCTGGAAACACCATATATTTT.

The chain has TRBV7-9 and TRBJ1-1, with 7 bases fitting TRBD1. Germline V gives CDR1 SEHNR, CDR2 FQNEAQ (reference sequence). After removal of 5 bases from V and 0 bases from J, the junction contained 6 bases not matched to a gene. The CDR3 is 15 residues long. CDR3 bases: TGTGCCAGCAGCGTAACAGGGGCACTGAACACTGAAGCTTTCTTT. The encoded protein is CASSVTGALNTEAFF.

CDR3 in DNA: TGTGCCAGCAGCCAATCTGGCGGGGGCGGTATCTACAATGAGCAGTTCTTC. It codes for CASSQSGGGGIYNEQFF. The chain is built from TRBV6-4 and TRBJ2-1, with TRBD2 as a possible D gene (7 bases). Deletions cut 6 bases from V and 3 bases from J, with 21 bases between. The V gene's germline CDR1 is MRHNA and CDR2 SNTAGT. CDR3 size: 17 residues.

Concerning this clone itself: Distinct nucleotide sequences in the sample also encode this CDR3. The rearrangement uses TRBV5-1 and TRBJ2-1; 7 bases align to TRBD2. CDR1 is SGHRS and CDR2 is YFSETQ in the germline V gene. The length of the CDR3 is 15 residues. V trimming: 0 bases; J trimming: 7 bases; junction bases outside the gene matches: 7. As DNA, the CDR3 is TGCGCCAGCAGCTTGGTGGGAGGGCGTGGGAATGAGCAGTTCTTC. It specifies CASSLVGGRGNEQFF.

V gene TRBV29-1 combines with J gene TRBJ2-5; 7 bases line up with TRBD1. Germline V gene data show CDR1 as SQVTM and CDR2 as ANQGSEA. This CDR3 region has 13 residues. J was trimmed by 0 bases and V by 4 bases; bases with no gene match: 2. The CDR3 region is CSVVDRYQETQYF. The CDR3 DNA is TGCAGCGTTGTGGACAGGTACCAAGAGACCCAGTACTTC. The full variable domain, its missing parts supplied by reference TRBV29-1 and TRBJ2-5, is SAVISQKPSRDICQRGTSLTIQCQVDSQVTMMFWYRQQPGQSLTLIATANQGSEATYESGFVIDKFPISRPNLTFSTLTVSNMSPEDSSIYLCSVVDRYQETQYFGPGTRLLVL.